The T cell receptor beta chain described here comes from a study of CD8 T cells in ankylosing spondylitis. This CDR3 is built from 15 residues. Unmatched junction bases numbered 7, after V lost 3 bases and J lost 7 bases. Germline-derived CDR1 and CDR2 are DFQATT and SNEGSKA (reference sequence). TCRdb reanalysed the 5' RACE reads using MiXCR and keeps one entry per CDR3 protein. The sample contains roughly 200,000 distinct CDR3 sequences, more than 25% of which appear only once. What was sequenced was blood, either unsorted or a sorted T cell fraction (not recorded which). The receptor was derived from a male donor with ankylosing spondylitis or in good health (not recorded which). V and J are TRBV20-1 and TRBJ2-2; 11 bases agree with TRBD2. CDR3 in amino acids: CSASHGLAGNGELFF. Here the CDR3 DNA reads TGCAGTGCTAGTCACGGACTAGCGGGCAACGGGGAGCTGTTTTTT.